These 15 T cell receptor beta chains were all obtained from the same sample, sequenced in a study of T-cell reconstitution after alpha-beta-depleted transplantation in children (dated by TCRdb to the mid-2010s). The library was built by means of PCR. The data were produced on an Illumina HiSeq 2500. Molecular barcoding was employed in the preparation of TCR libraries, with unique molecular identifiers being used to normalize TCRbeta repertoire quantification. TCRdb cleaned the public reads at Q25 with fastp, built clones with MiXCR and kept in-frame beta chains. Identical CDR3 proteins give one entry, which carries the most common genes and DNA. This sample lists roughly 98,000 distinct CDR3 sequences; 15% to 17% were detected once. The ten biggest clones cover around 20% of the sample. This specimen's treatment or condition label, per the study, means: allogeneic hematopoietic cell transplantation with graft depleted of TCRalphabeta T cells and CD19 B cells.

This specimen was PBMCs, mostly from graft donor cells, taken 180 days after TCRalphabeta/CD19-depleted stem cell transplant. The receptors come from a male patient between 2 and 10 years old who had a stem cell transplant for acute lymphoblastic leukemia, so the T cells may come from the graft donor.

CDR3 bases: TGTGCCAGCAGTCCGCCCAGGGCACGTTCACCCCTCCACTTT. It codes for CASSPPRARSPLHF. The chain couples TRBV28 to TRBJ1-6; a weak D match, TRBD1 (5 bases). Germline V gene lookup returns CDR1 MDHEN and CDR2 SYDVKM. V lost 5 bases to trimming and J lost 9 bases, with 14 bases between them. The CDR3 contains 14 residues.

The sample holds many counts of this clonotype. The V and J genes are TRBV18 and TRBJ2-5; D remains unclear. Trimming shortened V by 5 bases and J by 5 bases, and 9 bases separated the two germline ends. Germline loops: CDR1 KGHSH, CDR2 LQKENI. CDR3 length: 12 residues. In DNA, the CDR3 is TGTGCCAGCTCATCAATTTCGGAGACCCAGTACTTC. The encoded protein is CASSSISETQYF.

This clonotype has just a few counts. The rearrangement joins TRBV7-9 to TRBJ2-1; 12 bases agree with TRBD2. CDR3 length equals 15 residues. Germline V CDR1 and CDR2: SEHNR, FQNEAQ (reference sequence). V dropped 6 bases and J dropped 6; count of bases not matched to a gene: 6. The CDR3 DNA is TGTGCCAGCAGACTGACTAGCGGGGGCCCCAATGAGCAGTTCTTC. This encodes CASRLTSGGPNEQFF.

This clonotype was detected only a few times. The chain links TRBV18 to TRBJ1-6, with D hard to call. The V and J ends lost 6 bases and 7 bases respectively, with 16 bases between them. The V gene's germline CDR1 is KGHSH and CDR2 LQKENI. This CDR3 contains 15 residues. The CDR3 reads CASSSETPRNSPLHF. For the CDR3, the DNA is TGTGCCAGCTCCTCCGAGACCCCCAGGAATTCACCCCTCCACTTT. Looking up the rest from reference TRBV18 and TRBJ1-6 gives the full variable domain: NAGVMQNPRHLVRRRGQEARLRCSPMKGHSHVYWYRQLPEEGLKFMVYLQKENIIDESGMPKERFSAEFPKEGPSILRIQQVVRGDSAAYFCASSSETPRNSPLHFGNGTRLTVT.

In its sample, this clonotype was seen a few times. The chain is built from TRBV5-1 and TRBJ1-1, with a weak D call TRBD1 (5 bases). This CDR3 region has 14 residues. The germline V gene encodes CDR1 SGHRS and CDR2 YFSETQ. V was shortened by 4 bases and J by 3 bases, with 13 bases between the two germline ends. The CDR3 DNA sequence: TGCGCCAGCAGCCAGGAGCAGGGCGACACTGAAGCTTTCTTT. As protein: CASSQEQGDTEAFF.

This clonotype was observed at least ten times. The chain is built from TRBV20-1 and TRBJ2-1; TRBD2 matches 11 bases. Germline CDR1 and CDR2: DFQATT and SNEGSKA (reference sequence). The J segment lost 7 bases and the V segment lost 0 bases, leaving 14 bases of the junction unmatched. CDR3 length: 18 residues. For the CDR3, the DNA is TGCAGTGCTAGAGATTTACTAGCGGGAGAGCGGGCGGGGAATGAGCAGTTCTTC. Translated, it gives CSARDLLAGERAGNEQFF.

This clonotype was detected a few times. CDR3 sequence reads: CASTPTGGYSNQPQHF. The CDR3 DNA is TGTGCCAGCACCCCCACAGGGGGTTATAGCAATCAGCCCCAGCATTTT. The chain recombines TRBV7-2 with TRBJ1-5, with TRBD1 matching over 8 bases. The germline V gene encodes CDR1 SGHTA and CDR2 FQGNSA. This CDR3 region has 16 residues. V lost 7 bases, J lost 0 bases, and 8 bases stayed unmatched.

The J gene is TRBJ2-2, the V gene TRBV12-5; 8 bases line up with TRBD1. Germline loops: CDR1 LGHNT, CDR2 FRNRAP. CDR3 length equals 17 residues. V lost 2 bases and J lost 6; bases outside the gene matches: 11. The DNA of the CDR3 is TGTGCTAGTGGTTTGCTCTTAGGACAGGGTTTGGCCGGGGAGCTGTTTTTT. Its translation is CASGLLLGQGLAGELFF.

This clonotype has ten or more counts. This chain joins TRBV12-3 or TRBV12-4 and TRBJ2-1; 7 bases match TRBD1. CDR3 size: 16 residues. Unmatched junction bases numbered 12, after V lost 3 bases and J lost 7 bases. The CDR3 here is CASSFRTGGRMNEQFF. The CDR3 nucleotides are TGTGCCAGCAGTTTCCGGACAGGCGGCAGAATGAATGAGCAGTTCTTC.

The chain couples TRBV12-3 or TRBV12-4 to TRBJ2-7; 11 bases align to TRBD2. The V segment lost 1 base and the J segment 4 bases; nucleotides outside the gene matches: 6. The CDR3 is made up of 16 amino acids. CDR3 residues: CASSLGPGLAAYEQYF. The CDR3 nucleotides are TGTGCCAGCAGTTTAGGTCCGGGACTAGCGGCGTACGAGCAGTACTTC.

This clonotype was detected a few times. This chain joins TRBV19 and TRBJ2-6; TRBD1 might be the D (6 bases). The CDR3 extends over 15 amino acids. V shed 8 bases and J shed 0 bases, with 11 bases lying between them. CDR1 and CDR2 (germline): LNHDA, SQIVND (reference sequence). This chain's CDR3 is CASHNRASGANVLTF. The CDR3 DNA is TGTGCCAGTCACAACAGGGCCTCTGGGGCCAACGTCCTGACTTTC.

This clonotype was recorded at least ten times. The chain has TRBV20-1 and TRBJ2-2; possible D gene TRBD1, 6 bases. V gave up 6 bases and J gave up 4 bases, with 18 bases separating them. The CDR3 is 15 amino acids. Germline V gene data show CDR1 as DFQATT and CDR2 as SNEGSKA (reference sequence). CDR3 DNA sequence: TGCAGTGCCAGGATATCAGGGGCCGGCACCGGGGAGCTGTTTTTT. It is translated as CSARISGAGTGELFF.

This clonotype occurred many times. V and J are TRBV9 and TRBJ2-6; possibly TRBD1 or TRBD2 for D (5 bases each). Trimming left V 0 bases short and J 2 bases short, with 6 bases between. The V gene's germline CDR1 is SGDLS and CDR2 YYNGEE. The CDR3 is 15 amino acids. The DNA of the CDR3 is TGTGCCAGCAGCGTAGGAGGGGCTGGGGCCAACGTCCTGACTTTC. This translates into CASSVGGAGANVLTF.

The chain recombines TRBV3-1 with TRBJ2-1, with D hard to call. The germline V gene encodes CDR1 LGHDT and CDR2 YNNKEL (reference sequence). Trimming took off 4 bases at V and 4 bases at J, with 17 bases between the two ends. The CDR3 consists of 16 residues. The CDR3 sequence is CASSLGPPAQYNEQFF. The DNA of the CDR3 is TGTGCCAGCAGCCTAGGACCTCCCGCACAATACAATGAGCAGTTCTTC.

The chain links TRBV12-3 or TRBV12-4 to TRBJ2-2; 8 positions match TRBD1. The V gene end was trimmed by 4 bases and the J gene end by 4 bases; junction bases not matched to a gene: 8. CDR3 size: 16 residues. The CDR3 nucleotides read TGTGCCAGCAGTTCCTTGGACAGGGCGGGCACCGGGGAGCTGTTTTTT. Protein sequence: CASSSLDRAGTGELFF.